These T cell receptor beta chains were read from a single sample in a study of blood T cell repertoires in COVID-19. TCRdb's copy holds only in-frame clones and misses some; the assay was immunoSEQ multiplex PCR. Of approximately 450,000 clones listed, 70% to 90% are singletons. Sequenced material: PBMCs or T cells enriched from blood (not recorded which). The receptors come from a woman under 30 with acute COVID-19. The CDR3 runs from the conserved cysteine through the conserved F or W. The D gene is left open where the match is weak. Size is omitted from some rows. Given values are once, few, many or a class for expanded clones.

d_gene: TRBD1
v_gene: TRBV3-1/TRBV3-2
j_gene: TRBJ2-7
abundance: NA
CDR3nt: TGTGCCAGCAGCCAAGGAGACCGGGACAGGGTTTCCGAGCAGTACTTC
CDR3aa: CASSQGDRDRVSEQYF

d_gene: NA
v_gene: TRBV5-8
j_gene: TRBJ1-6
abundance: NA
CDR3nt: TGTGCCAGCAGCCTTTTACGGGGTCGGAATTCACCCCTCCACTTT
CDR3aa: CASSLLRGRNSPLHF

d_gene: NA
v_gene: TRBV7-9
j_gene: TRBJ2-5
abundance: NA
CDR3nt: TGTGCCAGCAGCCCCCGGCAAGAGACCCAGTACTTC
CDR3aa: CASSPRQETQYF

d_gene: NA
v_gene: TRBV11-2
j_gene: TRBJ1-4
abundance: NA
CDR3nt: TGTGCCAGCAGCTTAAGAGCAACTAATGAAAAACTGTTTTTT
CDR3aa: CASSLRATNEKLFF

d_gene: NA
v_gene: TRBV2
j_gene: TRBJ1-2
abundance: NA
CDR3nt: TGTGCTACCCAGGAACGCTACACCTTC
CDR3aa: CATQERYTF

d_gene: NA
v_gene: TRBV28
j_gene: TRBJ2-5
abundance: NA
CDR3nt: TGTGCCAGCAGTTACTGGGCAGGGCGACAGACCCAGTACTTC
CDR3aa: CASSYWAGRQTQYF

d_gene: NA
v_gene: TRBV20-1
j_gene: TRBJ2-5
abundance: NA
CDR3nt: TGCAGTGCTAGTTTACGGGGATGGGTCGAGACCCAGTACTTC
CDR3aa: CSASLRGWVETQYF

d_gene: TRBD1
v_gene: TRBV5-1
j_gene: TRBJ2-7
abundance: NA
CDR3nt: TGCGCCAGCAGCTTGCAGGGGACAGGGATCTACGAGCAGTACTTC
CDR3aa: CASSLQGTGIYEQYF

d_gene: NA
v_gene: TRBV7-2
j_gene: TRBJ2-1
abundance: once
CDR3nt: TGTGCCAGCAGCAATCAGGGGAGCTCCTACAATGAGCAGTTCTTC
CDR3aa: CASSNQGSSYNEQFF

d_gene: NA
v_gene: TRBV6-5
j_gene: TRBJ1-5
abundance: NA
CDR3nt: TGTGCCAGCAGTTCAGGGGACATTTATAGCAATCAGCCCCAGCATTTT
CDR3aa: CASSSGDIYSNQPQHF

d_gene: NA
v_gene: TRBV27
j_gene: TRBJ1-5
abundance: NA
CDR3nt: TGTGCCAGCAGTTTATGGGGAGGGAGGTATAGCAATCAGCCCCAGCATTTT
CDR3aa: CASSLWGGRYSNQPQHF

d_gene: TRBD1
v_gene: TRBV25-1
j_gene: TRBJ1-1
abundance: NA
CDR3nt: TGTGCCAGCAGTGAGGACGGGACAGGGGACACTGAAGCTTTCTTT
CDR3aa: CASSEDGTGDTEAFF

d_gene: NA
v_gene: TRBV3-1/TRBV3-2
j_gene: TRBJ1-3
abundance: NA
CDR3nt: TGTGCCAGCAGCCAAGAGGGACTCAGGGAATCGGCCATATATTTT
CDR3aa: CASSQEGLRESAIYF

d_gene: TRBD2
v_gene: TRBV18
j_gene: TRBJ2-2
abundance: NA
CDR3nt: TGTGCCAGCTCACCACTAGCGGGAGCGAACACCGGGGAGCTGTTTTTT
CDR3aa: CASSPLAGANTGELFF

d_gene: NA
v_gene: TRBV2
j_gene: TRBJ1-2
abundance: NA
CDR3nt: TGTGCCAGCGGAGAGCTAGCTAACTATGGCTACACCTTC
CDR3aa: CASGELANYGYTF

d_gene: TRBD2
v_gene: TRBV4-1
j_gene: TRBJ2-3
abundance: NA
CDR3nt: TGCGCCAGCACCCAAGGGAGGGTGGGGCAGGGAGATACGCAGTATTTT
CDR3aa: CASTQGRVGQGDTQYF

d_gene: NA
v_gene: TRBV5-6
j_gene: TRBJ1-5
abundance: NA
CDR3nt: TGTGCCAGCAGCAGCTACGGGGAGCCCCAGCATTTT
CDR3aa: CASSSYGEPQHF

d_gene: TRBD1
v_gene: TRBV5-1
j_gene: TRBJ2-2
abundance: NA
CDR3nt: TGCGCCAGCAGCTTGGCTCAAGGGGGCTTAAACACCGGGGAGCTGTTTTTT
CDR3aa: CASSLAQGGLNTGELFF

d_gene: NA
v_gene: TRBV5-1
j_gene: TRBJ1-4
abundance: NA
CDR3nt: TGCGCCAGCAGCTTAGGGGGTTTGAAGGAAAAACTGTTTTTT
CDR3aa: CASSLGGLKEKLFF

d_gene: TRBD2
v_gene: TRBV3-1/TRBV3-2
j_gene: TRBJ2-7
abundance: NA
CDR3nt: TGTGCCAGCGAGCTAGCGGGGGCCTACGAGCAGTACTTC
CDR3aa: CASELAGAYEQYF

d_gene: NA
v_gene: TRBV18
j_gene: TRBJ1-2
abundance: NA
CDR3nt: TGTGCCAGCTCACCACCGAGTGTGAACTCTAACTATGGCTACACCTTC
CDR3aa: CASSPPSVNSNYGYTF

d_gene: NA
v_gene: TRBV7-9
j_gene: TRBJ1-5
abundance: NA
CDR3nt: TGTGCCAGCAGCCTGACAGGAAGCAATCAGCCCCAGCATTTT
CDR3aa: CASSLTGSNQPQHF

d_gene: NA
v_gene: TRBV28
j_gene: TRBJ1-5
abundance: once
CDR3nt: TGTGCCAGCAGCATAGATACAAGGACACCTCATCAGCCCCAGCATTTT
CDR3aa: CASSIDTRTPHQPQHF

d_gene: TRBD2
v_gene: TRBV28
j_gene: TRBJ2-3
abundance: NA
CDR3nt: TGTGCCAGCATGAGGGGAGGGGGCACAGATACGCAGTATTTT
CDR3aa: CASMRGGGTDTQYF

d_gene: NA
v_gene: TRBV19
j_gene: TRBJ1-2
abundance: NA
CDR3nt: TGTGCCAGTAGTATCCCGGACAATCCAAGGGGCTACACCTTC
CDR3aa: CASSIPDNPRGYTF

d_gene: NA
v_gene: TRBV11-2
j_gene: TRBJ2-1
abundance: NA
CDR3nt: TGTGCCAGCATCGGTCTGGGGGGAGGTCCCTACAATGAGCAGTTCTTC
CDR3aa: CASIGLGGGPYNEQFF

d_gene: NA
v_gene: TRBV2
j_gene: TRBJ2-1
abundance: NA
CDR3nt: TGTGCCAGCAAACAGGGAAGCAATGAGCAGTTCTTC
CDR3aa: CASKQGSNEQFF